One and the same sample provided the 6 T cell receptor beta chains below, sequenced in a study of T-cell reconstitution after alpha-beta-depleted transplantation in children. Library preparation (for TCRbeta) was performed with unique molecular identifiers. TCRdb independently ran MiXCR on the PCR reads; one entry per CDR3 protein. The sample shows around 960,000 distinct CDR3 sequences, about 29% of them seen only once. This specimen consisted of PBMCs, mostly from graft donor cells, obtained 360 days after TCRalphabeta/CD19-depleted stem cell transplant. The source of these receptors is a boy in the first two years of life who had a stem cell transplant for SCID, so the T cells may come from the graft donor.

J is TRBJ2-2 and V is TRBV7-9; 7 nucleotides line up with TRBD1. Germline-derived CDR1 and CDR2 are SEHNR and FQNEAQ (reference sequence). The CDR3 runs to 16 residues. With V trimmed by 3 bases and J by 3 bases, 7 bases remained unmatched. The CDR3: CASSFRATGYTGELFF. The CDR3 region has the DNA TGTGCCAGCAGCTTCCGGGCGACAGGGTACACCGGGGAGCTGTTTTTT. The full variable domain, in which reference TRBV7-9 and TRBJ2-2 provide the parts outside the CDR3, is DTGVSQNPRHKITKRGQNVTFRCDPISEHNRLYWYRQTLGQGPEFLTYFQNEAQLEKSRLLSDRFSAERPKGSFSTLEIQRTEQGDSAMYLCASSFRATGYTGELFFGEGSRLTVL.

The rearrangement uses TRBV20-1 and TRBJ1-3, with D uncertain. V was trimmed by 2 bases and J by 4 bases, leaving 9 bases between them. Per the germline V gene, CDR1 is DFQATT and CDR2 is SNEGSKA (reference sequence). This CDR3 has 13 amino acids. For the CDR3, the DNA is TGCAGTGCTAGACAGGCTGCGGGAAACACCATATATTTT. Translated: CSARQAAGNTIYF.

This chain connects TRBV20-1 to TRBJ2-7; possibly TRBD2 for D (5 bases). CDR1 and CDR2 (germline): DFQATT, SNEGSKA (reference sequence). Between the trimmed V and J ends, which lost 6 bases and 0 bases, there was a span of 15 bases. CDR3 length: 14 amino acids. The CDR3 here is CSAMPGYGSYEQYF. Here the CDR3 DNA reads TGCAGTGCCATGCCGGGATACGGCTCCTACGAGCAGTACTTC.

CDR3 sequence: CASSRQVANTEAFF. The CDR3 region has the DNA TGTGCCAGCAGCCGACAGGTCGCGAACACTGAAGCTTTCTTT. The chain carries TRBV5-5 and TRBJ1-1; TRBD1 is a possible D gene (6 bases). The V end lost 4 bases, the J end lost 1 base, and 11 bases lay between the germline ends. Per germline, CDR1 SGHKS and CDR2 YYEKEE (reference sequence). The CDR3 sequence is 14 residues long.

The V gene is TRBV14, the J gene TRBJ2-1, with D possibly TRBD2 on 6 matching bases. Germline assignment: CDR1 SGHDN and CDR2 FVKESK. Trimming removed 0 bases at V and 2 bases at J, with 17 bases between. CDR3 length equals 18 residues. CDR3 coding DNA: TGTGCCAGCAGCCAAGATAGCCCGTTGAAGCGGGCCTACAATGAGCAGTTCTTC. Amino acids: CASSQDSPLKRAYNEQFF.

This sequence joins TRBV19 and TRBJ2-1; no clear D. The ends were cut back, 3 bases at V and 6 bases at J, with 6 bases in the middle. The CDR3 is 12 residues long. Germline V lookup: CDR1 LNHDA, CDR2 SQIVND (reference sequence). The CDR3 spells CASSMLPNEQFF. In DNA form, the CDR3 reads TGTGCCAGTAGTATGCTCCCCAATGAGCAGTTCTTC. The full variable domain, with the rest looked up from reference TRBV19 and TRBJ2-1, is DGGITQSPKYLFRKEGQNVTLSCEQNLNHDAMYWYRQDPGQGLRLIYYSQIVNDFQKGDIAEGYSVSREKKESFPLTVTSAQKNPTAFYLCASSMLPNEQFFGPGTRLTVL.